A single sample gave rise to the 13 T cell receptor beta chains below, sequenced in a study of human T cells and chemical hapten exposure. Stated time point: patch test 2, 6 weeks after DPC sensitization. Treatment noted: therapeutic diphenylcyclopropenone sensitization with weekly scalp DPC. TCRdb analysed the RACE reads with MiXCR anew, one entry per CDR3 protein. Of about 84,000 distinct CDR3 sequences in the sample, less than 11% were seen once. Source: whole blood, taken in connection with sensitization to the hapten diphenylcyclopropenone (DPC). These receptors were obtained from a woman aged 50 to 65 with alopecia areata. Some clones in this sample may be carry-over from other donors' samples.

This chain joins TRBV12-3 or TRBV12-4 and TRBJ2-1, with D uncertain. CDR3 length equals 13 residues. V lost 6 bases and J lost 0, with 6 bases in between. The CDR3 region has the DNA TGTGCCAGCAGCAGCAGCTCCTACAATGAGCAGTTCTTC. Residues: CASSSSSYNEQFF.

This clonotype was counted only a few times. The rearrangement uses TRBV28 and TRBJ2-7, with 7 bases fitting TRBD2. With 4 bases clipped from V and 6 bases from J, the junction kept 12 bases outside the gene matches. This CDR3 has 15 residues. CDR1 and CDR2 from the germline V gene are MDHEN and SYDVKM. The CDR3 protein is CASSSGSPSGIEQYF. CDR3 DNA: TGTGCCAGCAGTTCAGGGTCGCCGAGCGGGATCGAGCAGTACTTC.

This rearrangement joins TRBV20-1 to TRBJ2-1, with 13 bases aligning to TRBD2. This CDR3 has 16 amino acids. Trimming at V came to 0 bases and at J to 7 bases, leaving 6 bases not matched to a gene. CDR1 is DFQATT, CDR2 SNEGSKA, per germline (reference sequence). The CDR3 DNA sequence: TGCAGTGCTAGAGATCCGGGACTAGCGGGACCGAATGAGCAGTTCTTC. Translating it yields CSARDPGLAGPNEQFF.

In this sample, this clonotype turned up a few times. The genes are TRBV4-2 and TRBJ2-5, with D perhaps given as TRBD1 or TRBD2 (10 bases each). From germline, CDR1 is LGHNA and CDR2 YNFKEQ. V was trimmed by 0 bases and J by 4 bases, leaving 27 bases between them. The CDR3 covers 20 residues. CDR3 residues: CASSQDGGTGARTSGETQYF. The CDR3 region has the DNA TGTGCCAGCAGCCAAGATGGAGGGACAGGGGCTCGGACTAGCGGAGAGACCCAGTACTTC.

This clonotype was found many times. V is TRBV6-7 and J is TRBJ2-1; TRBD2 matches 7 bases. TRBV6-7 is an open reading frame, and its role is uncertain. The CDR3 contains 16 residues. Trimming removed 6 bases from V and 1 base from J; junction bases left unmatched: 9. The CDR3 protein is CASSHIAGLSYNEQFF. The CDR3 coding sequence is TGTGCCAGCAGCCATATAGCGGGCCTATCCTACAATGAGCAGTTCTTC.

Ten or more counts support this clonotype. The CDR3 region is CSARIPGRLGLWGEQFF. The CDR3 coding sequence is TGCAGTGCTAGAATTCCCGGGAGATTGGGCCTTTGGGGTGAGCAGTTCTTC. V usage is TRBV20-1 and J usage is TRBJ2-1; possibly TRBD2 for D (6 bases). CDR1 and CDR2 from the germline V gene are DFQATT and SNEGSKA (reference sequence). The CDR3 contains 17 residues. V lost 2 bases to trimming and J lost 9 bases, with 26 bases between them.

This clonotype has a count of ten or more. This chain connects TRBV20-1 to TRBJ2-7, with TRBD1 matching over 7 bases. The CDR3 runs to 13 residues. From germline, CDR1 is DFQATT and CDR2 SNEGSKA (reference sequence). Trimming took 6 bases from V and 0 from J; bases not matched to a gene: 5. The chain's CDR3 is CSAPDRSSYEQYF. CDR3 nucleotide sequence: TGCAGTGCCCCGGACAGGAGCTCCTACGAGCAGTACTTC.

In this sample, this clonotype turned up a few times. This chain links TRBV12-3 or TRBV12-4 with TRBJ1-1; 8 nucleotides align to TRBD1. This CDR3 spans 14 amino acids. The V gene end was trimmed by 5 bases and the J gene end by 5 bases; junction bases not matched to a gene: 7. Written as DNA, the CDR3 is TGTGCCAGCAGTCCCAGGGGGCTGGGGACTGAAGCTTTCTTT. This translates into CASSPRGLGTEAFF.

In its sample, this clonotype ranks as medium-sized. The chain joins TRBV3-1 to TRBJ2-1, with unresolved D. Trimming removed 6 bases from V and 10 bases from J, with 13 bases in between. Germline CDR1 is LGHDT and CDR2 is YNNKEL (reference sequence). CDR3 length: 12 residues. The CDR3 reads CASSLTPAEQFF. The CDR3 DNA follows: TGTGCCAGCAGTTTAACACCCGCCGAGCAGTTCTTC.

V usage is TRBV7-9 and J usage is TRBJ1-4; possibly TRBD1 for D (6 bases). Between the trimmed V and J ends, which lost 0 bases and 8 bases, there was a span of 16 bases. The CDR3 length is 16 residues. Per the germline V gene, CDR1 is SEHNR and CDR2 is FQNEAQ (reference sequence). In nucleotides, the CDR3 is TGTGCCAGCAGCTTAGCGGCAGGGGCAGGAGGAGAAAAACTGTTTTTT. This gives the protein CASSLAAGAGGEKLFF.

The V and J genes are TRBV4-3 and TRBJ2-1, with TRBD2 matching over 9 bases. The CDR3 extends over 17 amino acids. Per germline, CDR1 LGHNA and CDR2 YSLEER. J was trimmed by 0 bases and V by 3 bases; bases with no gene match: 6. The CDR3 nucleotides are TGCGCCAGCAGCCAGGAACCTAGCGGGGACTCCTACAATGAGCAGTTCTTC. This sequence encodes CASSQEPSGDSYNEQFF.

This clonotype showed up just a few times. This chain joins TRBV11-3 and TRBJ2-1; 11 nucleotides line up with TRBD1. Germline V gene sequence: CDR1 SGHNT, CDR2 YENEEA. The CDR3 is made up of 16 amino acids. V shed 4 bases, J shed 6 bases, and the junction held 8 bases outside the gene matches. CDR3 in amino acids: CASSSEGTGGGNEQFF. The DNA of the CDR3 is TGTGCCAGCAGCTCTGAAGGGACAGGGGGAGGCAATGAGCAGTTCTTC. Combining the CDR3 with reference TRBV11-3 and TRBJ2-1 gives the whole variable domain EAGVVQSPRYKIIEKKQPVAFWCNPISGHNTLYWYLQNLGQGPELLIRYENEEAVDDSQLPKDRFSAERLKGVDSTLKIQPAELGDSAVYLCASSSEGTGGGNEQFFGPGTRLTVL.

This clonotype has ten or more counts. The rearrangement links TRBV11-2 to TRBJ2-7; 9 bases line up with TRBD1. Looked up from germline, CDR1 is SGHAT and CDR2 is FQNNGV. CDR3 length: 15 amino acids. V shed 2 bases, J shed 1 base, and the junction held 3 bases outside the gene matches. This CDR3 reads CASSLTGQGSYEQYF. In nucleotides, the CDR3 is TGTGCCAGCAGCTTAACCGGACAGGGGTCCTACGAGCAGTACTTC.